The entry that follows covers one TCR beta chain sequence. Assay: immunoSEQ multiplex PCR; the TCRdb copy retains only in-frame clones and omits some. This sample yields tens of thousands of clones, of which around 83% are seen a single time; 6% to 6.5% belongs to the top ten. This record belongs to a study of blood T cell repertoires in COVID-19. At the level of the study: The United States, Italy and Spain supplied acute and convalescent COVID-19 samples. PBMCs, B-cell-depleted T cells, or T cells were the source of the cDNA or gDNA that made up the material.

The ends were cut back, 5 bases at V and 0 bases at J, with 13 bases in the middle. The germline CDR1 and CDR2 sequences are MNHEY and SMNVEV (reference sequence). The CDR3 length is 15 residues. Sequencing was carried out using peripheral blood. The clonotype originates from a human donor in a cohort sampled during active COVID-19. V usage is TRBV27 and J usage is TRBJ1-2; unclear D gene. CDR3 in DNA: TGTGCCAGCAGTCCAAGCGCAGAGACTAACTATGGCTACACCTTC. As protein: CASSPSAETNYGYTF.